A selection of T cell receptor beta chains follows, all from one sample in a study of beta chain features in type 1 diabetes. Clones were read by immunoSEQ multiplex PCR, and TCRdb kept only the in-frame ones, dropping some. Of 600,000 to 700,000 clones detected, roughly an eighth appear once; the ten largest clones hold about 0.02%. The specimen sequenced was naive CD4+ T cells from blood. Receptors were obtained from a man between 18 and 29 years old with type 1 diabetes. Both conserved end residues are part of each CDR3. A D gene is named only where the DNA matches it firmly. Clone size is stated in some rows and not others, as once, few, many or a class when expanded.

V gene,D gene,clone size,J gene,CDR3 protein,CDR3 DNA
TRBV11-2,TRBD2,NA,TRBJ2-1,CASSTSGGDYNEQFF,TGTGCCAGCAGCACTAGCGGGGGGGACTACAATGAGCAGTTCTTC
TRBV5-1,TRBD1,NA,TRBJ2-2,CASSYSGTANTGELFF,TGCGCCAGCAGCTATTCCGGGACAGCTAACACCGGGGAGCTGTTTTTT
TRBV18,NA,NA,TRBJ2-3,CASSPPGPVTQYF,TGTGCCAGCTCACCACCGGGACCGGTTACGCAGTATTTT
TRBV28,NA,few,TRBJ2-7,CASFDKTDSSYEQYF,TGTGCCAGCTTTGACAAAACGGACAGTTCCTACGAGCAGTACTTC
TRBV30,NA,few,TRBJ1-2,CAWSVSGRGAYGYTF,TGTGCCTGGAGTGTATCCGGCAGGGGAGCCTATGGCTACACCTTC
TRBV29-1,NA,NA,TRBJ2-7,CSVEDHVDSDEQYF,TGCAGCGTTGAAGATCATGTCGATTCGGACGAGCAGTACTTC
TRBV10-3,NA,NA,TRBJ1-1,CAISRPGHDPTEAFF,TGTGCCATCAGCCGACCGGGACATGACCCCACTGAAGCTTTCTTT
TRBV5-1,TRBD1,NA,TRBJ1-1,CASSGTGDEAFF,TGCGCCAGCAGCGGCACAGGGGATGAAGCTTTCTTT
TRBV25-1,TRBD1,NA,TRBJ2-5,CASSNNRGETQYF,TGTGCCAGCAGCAACAACAGGGGGGAGACCCAGTACTTC
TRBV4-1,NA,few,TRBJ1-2,CASSQDTGYGYTF,TGCGCCAGCAGCCAAGACACAGGGTATGGCTACACCTTC
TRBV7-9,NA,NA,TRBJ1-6,CASSLEGRLPDSPLHF,TGTGCCAGCAGCTTAGAGGGCAGGCTTCCCGATTCACCCCTCCACTTT
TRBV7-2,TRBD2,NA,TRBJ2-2,CASSLVTLAGGGELFF,TGTGCCAGCAGCTTAGTAACCCTAGCGGGGGGTGGGGAGCTGTTTTTT
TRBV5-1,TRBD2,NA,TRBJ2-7,CASSLNAGGVYEQYF,TGCGCCAGCAGCTTGAATGCGGGGGGTGTCTACGAGCAGTACTTC
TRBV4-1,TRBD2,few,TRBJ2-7,CASSQMGLAGVEQYF,TGCGCCAGCAGCCAGATGGGACTAGCGGGGGTCGAGCAGTACTTC
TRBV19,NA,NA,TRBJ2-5,CASSTGRTETQYF,TGTGCCAGTAGTACAGGGAGGACAGAGACCCAGTACTTC
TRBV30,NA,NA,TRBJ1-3,CAWSQGLGNTIYF,TGTGCCTGGAGTCAGGGGCTCGGAAACACCATATATTTT
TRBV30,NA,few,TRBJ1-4,CAWSVQVEKLFF,TGTGCCTGGAGTGTACAGGTTGAAAAACTGTTTTTT
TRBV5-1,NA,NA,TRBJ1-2,CASSIYRNYGYTF,TGCGCCAGCAGCATCTACAGGAACTATGGCTACACCTTC
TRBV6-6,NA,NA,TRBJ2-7,CASSLGVYEQYF,TGTGCCAGCAGTTTAGGAGTCTACGAGCAGTACTTC
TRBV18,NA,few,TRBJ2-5,CASSPPSLVGETQYF,TGTGCCAGCTCACCACCGAGCCTCGTTGGGGAGACCCAGTACTTC
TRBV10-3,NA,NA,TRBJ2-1,CATGTLNEQFF,TGTGCCACCGGGACCCTCAATGAGCAGTTCTTC
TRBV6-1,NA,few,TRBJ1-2,CASRATGNSGYTF,TGTGCCAGCAGGGCTACAGGGAACAGTGGCTACACCTTC
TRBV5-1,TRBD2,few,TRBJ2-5,CASSLVLAGQETQYF,TGCGCCAGCAGCTTGGTGTTAGCGGGGCAAGAGACCCAGTACTTC
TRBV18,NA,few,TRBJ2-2,CASSPSDTGELFF,TGTGCCAGCTCACCATCTGACACCGGGGAGCTGTTTTTT
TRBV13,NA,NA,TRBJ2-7,CASSLPGLSYEQYF,TGTGCCAGCAGCTTACCGGGGCTCTCCTACGAGCAGTACTTC
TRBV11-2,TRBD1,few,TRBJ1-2,CASSQKRGQGTYGYTF,TGTGCCAGCAGCCAAAAACGGGGACAGGGGACCTATGGCTACACCTTC
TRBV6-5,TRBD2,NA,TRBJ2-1,CASSSGGLVNEQFF,TGTGCCAGCAGTTCCGGGGGACTAGTCAATGAGCAGTTCTTC
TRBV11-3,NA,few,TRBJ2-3,CASSASTDTQYF,TGTGCCAGCAGCGCTAGCACAGATACGCAGTATTTT
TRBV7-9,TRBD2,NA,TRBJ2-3,CASTPRGGGGTDTQYF,TGTGCCAGCACCCCCAGGGGCGGGGGGGGCACAGATACGCAGTATTTT
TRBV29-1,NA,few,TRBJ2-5,CSVERHRYQETQYF,TGCAGCGTTGAAAGGCACAGGTACCAAGAGACCCAGTACTTC
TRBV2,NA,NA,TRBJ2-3,CASHESSTDTQYF,TGTGCCAGCCATGAGTCTAGCACAGATACGCAGTATTTT
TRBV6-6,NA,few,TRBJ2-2,CASSGSGGTGELFF,TGTGCCAGCAGTGGGTCAGGAGGAACCGGGGAGCTGTTTTTT
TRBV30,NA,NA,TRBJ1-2,CAWSPDIASRYTF,TGTGCCTGGAGTCCTGACATAGCCTCGAGGTACACCTTC
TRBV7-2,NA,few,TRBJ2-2,CASSTRGGELFF,TGTGCCAGCAGCACTAGAGGCGGGGAGCTGTTTTTT
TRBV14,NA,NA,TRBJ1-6,CASSQQGNSPLHF,TGTGCCAGCAGCCAACAGGGAAATTCACCCCTCCACTTT
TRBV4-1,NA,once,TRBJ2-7,CASSPTDGYEQYF,TGCGCCAGCAGCCCTACGGACGGCTACGAGCAGTACTTC
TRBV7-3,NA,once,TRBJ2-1,CASSIGGDNQFF,TGTGCCAGCAGCATAGGGGGGGACAACCAGTTCTTC
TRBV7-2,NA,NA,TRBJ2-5,CASSLVGETQYF,TGTGCCAGCAGCTTAGTGGGGGAGACCCAGTACTTC
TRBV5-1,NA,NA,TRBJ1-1,CASSLDGGLNEAFF,TGCGCCAGCAGCTTGGATGGGGGCCTGAACGAAGCTTTCTTT
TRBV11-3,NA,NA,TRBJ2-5,CASSLTTYPIKETQYF,TGTGCCAGCAGCCTTACGACGTATCCGATAAAGGAGACCCAGTACTTC
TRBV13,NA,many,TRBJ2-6,CASSLDSSGANVLTF,TGTGCCAGCAGCTTAGACAGCTCTGGGGCCAACGTCCTGACTTTC
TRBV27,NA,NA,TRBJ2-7,CASHGAYEQYF,TGTGCCAGCCATGGGGCCTACGAGCAGTACTTC
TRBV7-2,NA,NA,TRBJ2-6,CASSPPPGANVLTF,TGTGCCAGCAGCCCCCCCCCTGGGGCCAACGTCCTGACTTTC
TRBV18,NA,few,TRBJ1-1,CASSPSAGWTEAFF,TGTGCCAGCTCACCGAGTGCTGGGTGGACTGAAGCTTTCTTT
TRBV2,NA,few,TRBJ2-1,CASRALGEQFF,TGTGCCAGCAGGGCCTTGGGGGAGCAGTTCTTC
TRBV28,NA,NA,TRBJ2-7,CASSLKGYEQYF,TGTGCCAGCAGTTTGAAGGGCTACGAGCAGTACTTC
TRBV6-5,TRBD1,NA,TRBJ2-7,CASSVTGTGGEQYF,TGTGCCAGCAGTGTCACCGGGACAGGGGGAGAGCAGTACTTC
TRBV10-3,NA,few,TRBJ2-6,CAIRESGSQSRVLTF,TGTGCCATCAGGGAGTCGGGCAGTCAGTCACGAGTCCTGACTTTC
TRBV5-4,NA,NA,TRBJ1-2,CASSLDRRQHYGYTF,TGTGCCAGCAGCTTGGACAGGAGACAACACTATGGCTACACCTTC
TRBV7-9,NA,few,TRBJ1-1,CASSLTGGAEAFF,TGTGCCAGCAGCTTAACGGGAGGGGCTGAAGCTTTCTTT
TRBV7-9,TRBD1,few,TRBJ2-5,CASSPPRRGTGVEETQYF,TGTGCCAGCAGCCCACCCCGTAGAGGGACAGGGGTGGAGGAGACCCAGTACTTC
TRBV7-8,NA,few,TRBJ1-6,CASSRQASNSPLHF,TGTGCCAGCAGTCGACAGGCGTCCAATTCACCCCTCCACTTT
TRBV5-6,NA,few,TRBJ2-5,CASSRGYQETQYF,TGTGCCAGCAGCCGAGGTTACCAAGAGACCCAGTACTTC
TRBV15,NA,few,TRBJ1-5,CATSRALQGMVGNQPQHF,TGTGCCACCAGCAGAGCCCTACAGGGAATGGTTGGCAATCAGCCCCAGCATTTT
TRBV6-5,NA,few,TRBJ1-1,CASSYVEMNTEAFF,TGTGCCAGCAGTTACGTGGAGATGAACACTGAAGCTTTCTTT
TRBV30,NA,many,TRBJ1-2,CAWSSQSNYGYTF,TGTGCCTGGAGTTCCCAATCGAACTATGGCTACACCTTC
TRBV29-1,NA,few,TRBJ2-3,CSVVEGGTDTQYF,TGCAGCGTGGTGGAGGGGGGCACAGATACGCAGTATTTT
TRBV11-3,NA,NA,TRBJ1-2,CASSPRDYYGYTF,TGTGCCAGCAGCCCGAGGGATTACTATGGCTACACCTTC